The TCR beta chain described here comes from a study of molecular identifiers for immune sequencing clone quantification (dated by TCRdb to the late 2010s). In the study overall: For a replicate experiment, RNA from around 20,000 or 100,000 naive CD8 T cells was divided into five aliquots, and four of the five aliquots were sequenced. CD8 T cells were used in a methods study to benchmark molecular-identifier clustering-based TCR repertoire sequencing (MIDCIRS) and TCR RNA copy counting.

Receptor amplification or capture employed PCR. The instrument was a NextSeq 500. Bulk TCR libraries were prepared as previously described, using TCR primers listed in Table S5. The Qiagen AllPrep DNA/RNA kit was used to purify total RNA. Before analysis, reads from multiple sequencing runs of the same library were pooled. The study's processing was this. Reads were retained only if an exact TCR constant sequence was present, and the retained reads were trimmed to 150 nt and grouped according to their 12-nt molecular barcodes. Reads in each barcode group were sub-clustered using a 15% Levenshtein threshold, and a quality-weighted consensus sequence was built for each RNA molecule. Non-functional sequences were removed, as were lower-count sequences one edit away from another. Based on fitting two negative binomial distributions, any barcode sub-cluster with under 20% of the maximum read count was discarded. TCRdb reworked the public reads: Q25 trimming with fastp, MiXCR clone assembly, productive beta chains retained. Records with the same CDR3 protein are collapsed into one entry carrying the most frequent genes and DNA. V and J calls and clone size were set by TCRdb, not the authors. For this sample there are around 480,000 distinct CDR3 sequences; about 26% appear just once. The top ten clonotypes cover roughly 0.77% of the sample.

Naive CD8 T cell libraries were made from approximately 20,000 to 1,000,000 sorted cells using 10%, 30% or 50% of purified RNA. Naive CD8 T cells were FACS-sorted as CD8+CD4-CCR7+CD45RA+ on a BD FACSAria II into RLT Plus buffer. To test detection sensitivity, Jurkat RNA equivalent to more than 8 TCR copies was spiked into samples of roughly 18,000-1,000,000 naive CD8 T cells. CD8 T cells were enriched with RosetteSep CD8+ T Cell Enrichment Cocktail and Ficoll-Paque, followed by ACK red cell lysis. General conclusions and limits of the study: About 3 recovered TCR RNA copies per cell were obtained by modeling, versus about ten by digital PCR, implying a capture efficiency of about 30%. Spiked-in Jurkat TCR RNA (about 10 copies' worth), which is not part of the donor repertoire, was contained in the naive libraries. A single cell's worth of spiked-in Jurkat TCR RNA was reported detectable even among 850,000 to 1,000,000 naive CD8 T cells. Without barcode sub-clustering, chimeric consensus sequences inflated TCR diversity; chimeras reached as high as 47%. In CMV-specific effector cells, clones with more than 20 RNA copies contained over 99% of molecules, whereas in naive cells such clones contained under 1% of molecules. The sizes of highly expanded clones could end up underestimated when identical TCR molecules share a barcode.

This clonotype was seen repeatedly, ten times or more. The antigen it binds to is not known. Base qualities were left out, and no much larger clone turns up one base away. Cut back by 3 bases and 6 bases, the V and J ends lie 15 bases apart. The CDR3 starts with the cysteine, ends with the phenylalanine, and has 14 residues. Left in the record is the CDR3 DNA by itself, 42 bases read in frame from the first base. From a lookup of the germline V gene (reference sequence), CDR1 and CDR2 are SEHNR and FQNEAQ. The source of this sequence is a human donor in good health. Some libraries in this study had Jurkat cell RNA spiked in. The chain joins TRBV7-9 to TRBJ2-7; there is no confident call for the D gene. The sample consisted of naive CD8+ T cells from blood, with Jurkat cell RNA spiked in. The cell subset or site label on this specimen signifies: FACS-sorted CD8+CD4-CCR7+CD45RA+ naive T cells. The nucleotide sequence is TGTGCCAGCAGCTTGGACGGGCTGCCCCTCGAGCAGTACTTC. This translates into CASSLDGLPLEQYF.